This T cell receptor (beta chain) was recorded in a study of post-analysis software for immune sequencing data (dated by TCRdb to about 2015). With respect to the entire study: Recorded disease courses included relapsing-remitting, secondary progressive and progressive-relapsing multiple sclerosis, with some patients lacking subtype annotation. The patient repertoires were compared against 11 previously published healthy control repertoires obtained from donors aged about 6 to 26 years. A subset of samples was prepared in parallel using single-end sample barcoding, then pooled and co-amplified after Illumina adapter ligation. Here is what the overall study found, with its caveats: Significantly lower normalized Chao1 diversity was found in multiple sclerosis patients than in controls, suggesting substantial peripheral T-cell clonal expansion. When samples were clustered directly using the F measure, samples prepared in the same batch co-clustered strongly, which prompted a batch-effect correction. The control group was slightly older than the multiple sclerosis patient group. Significantly higher frequencies in patients than in controls were found for roughly 5 TRBV segments, including TRBV5-6, TRBV5-1 and TRBV20-1.

Libraries were built with PCR. Sequencing used an Illumina HiSeq 2500. To reduce PCR and sequencing biases, unique molecular identifiers were built into the TCR beta cDNA libraries. Approximately 500,000 cDNA molecules were obtained per 1 to 10 million input T cells, so each molecule approximated one T cell. Patient libraries were prepared and sequenced with the same protocol used for the earlier healthy control dataset. Within a given batch, samples were prepared together, multiplexed and sequenced on the same HiSeq lane. The original pipeline was this. MIGEC was used to process the raw barcoded reads, and molecular identifier groups with only a single read were discarded before consensus assembly and CDR3 extraction. VDJtools was used for post-analysis of the clonotype tables, and diversity was normalized by down-sampling every dataset to the size of the smallest sample. In repertoire overlap clustering, CDR3 amino acid sequences, but not nucleotide sequences, were matched to correct batch-related cross-sample contamination. The public reads were run again by TCRdb, first through fastp at Q25 and then through MiXCR, and only productive beta chains were kept. Identical CDR3 proteins give one entry, which carries the most common genes and DNA. The V and J calls shown here were made by TCRdb, not taken from the authors' results. The sample table records 170,000 or so distinct CDR3 sequences; 30% of these occur just once. Approximately 1.5% of the sample comes from the top ten.

TCR beta repertoires were profiled from peripheral blood of some 13 young patients with multiple sclerosis to demonstrate the VDJtools post-analysis software. The multiple sclerosis patients were children and adolescents ranging in age from roughly 6 to 16 years. Per the germline V gene, MNHNS is the CDR1 and SASEGT is the CDR2. From V the trimming removes 2 bases and from J it removes 4 bases, while the gene matches leave 7 bases of the junction unaccounted for. The CDR3 numbers 17 residues from cysteine through phenylalanine. Of the read, only the CDR3 DNA is kept; its 51 bases are in frame from base 1. This clonotype was found a few times. This receptor's antigen is unknown. One base away there is no much larger clone; base qualities are not given.

The chain is encoded by TRBV6-1 joined to TRBJ2-3; TRBD2 matches 12 bases in the middle. What was sequenced was blood. The TCR sequence derives from a girl under 18 with multiple sclerosis. Read as DNA, the sequence is TGTGCCAGCAGTGAACGACTATGGACTAGCGGGGCAGATACGCAGTATTTT. This codes for CASSERLWTSGADTQYF.